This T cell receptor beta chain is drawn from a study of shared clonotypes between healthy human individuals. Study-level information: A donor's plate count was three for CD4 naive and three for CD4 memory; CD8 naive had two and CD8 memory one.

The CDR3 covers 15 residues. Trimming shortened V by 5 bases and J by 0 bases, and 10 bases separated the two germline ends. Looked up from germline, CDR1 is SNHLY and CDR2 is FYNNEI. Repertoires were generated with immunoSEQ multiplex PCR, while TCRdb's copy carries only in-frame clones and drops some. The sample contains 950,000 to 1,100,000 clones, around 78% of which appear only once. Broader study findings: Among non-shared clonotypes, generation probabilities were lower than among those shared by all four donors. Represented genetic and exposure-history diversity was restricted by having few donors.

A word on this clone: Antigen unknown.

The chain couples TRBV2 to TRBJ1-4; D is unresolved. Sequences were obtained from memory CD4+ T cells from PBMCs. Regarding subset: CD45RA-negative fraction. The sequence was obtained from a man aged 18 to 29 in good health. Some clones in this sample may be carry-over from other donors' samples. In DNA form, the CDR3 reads TGTGCCAGCAGTTCCGAGAGTGCAACTAATGAAAAACTGTTTTTT. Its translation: CASSSESATNEKLFF. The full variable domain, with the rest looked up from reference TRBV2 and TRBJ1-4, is EPEVTQTPSHQVTQMGQEVILRCVPISNHLYFYWYRQILGQKVEFLVSFYNNEISEKSEIFDDQFSVERPDGSNFTLKIRSTKLEDSAMYFCASSSESATNEKLFFGSGTQLSVL.